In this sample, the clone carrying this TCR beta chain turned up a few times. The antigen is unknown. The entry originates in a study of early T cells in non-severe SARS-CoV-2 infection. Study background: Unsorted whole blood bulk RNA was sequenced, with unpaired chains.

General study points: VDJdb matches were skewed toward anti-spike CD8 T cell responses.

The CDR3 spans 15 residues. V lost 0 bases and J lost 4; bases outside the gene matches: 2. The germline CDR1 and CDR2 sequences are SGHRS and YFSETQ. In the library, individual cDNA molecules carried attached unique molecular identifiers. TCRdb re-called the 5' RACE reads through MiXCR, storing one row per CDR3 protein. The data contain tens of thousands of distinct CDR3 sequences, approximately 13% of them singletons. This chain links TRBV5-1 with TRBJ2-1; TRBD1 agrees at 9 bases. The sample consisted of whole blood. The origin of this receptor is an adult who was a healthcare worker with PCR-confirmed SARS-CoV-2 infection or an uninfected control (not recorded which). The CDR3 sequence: CASSLGGTGYNEQFF. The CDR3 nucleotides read TGCGCCAGCAGCTTGGGCGGGACAGGGTACAATGAGCAGTTCTTC.